This TCR beta chain is from a study of PD-L1 blockade in urothelial cancer. On the study more broadly: Every 3 weeks, patients received intravenous atezolizumab 1,200 mg, beginning 2014. Bladder-origin urothelial cancer in males described about 90% of the 29 patients.

The data were produced by immunoSEQ multiplex PCR, yet TCRdb's version contains in-frame clones alone and is incomplete. The table has around 53,000 clones, over 75% seen once. As to time point: peripheral blood 6 weeks after treatment start. Locally advanced or metastatic urothelial carcinoma affected the patients. The V end lost 3 bases, the J end lost 2 bases, and 12 bases lay between the germline ends. This CDR3 spans 14 amino acids. Germline V gene sequence: CDR1 SGDLS, CDR2 YYNGEE. V gene TRBV9 combines with J gene TRBJ2-7, with TRBD2 as a possible D gene (6 bases). The source of this sequence is a man aged 45-60 years with urothelial cancer. The material sequenced was PBMCs, taken around atezolizumab (anti-PD-L1) treatment. The CDR3 sequence: CASSAGTSTYEQYF. The DNA for the CDR3 is TGTGCCAGCAGCGCTGGGACTTCTACCTACGAGCAGTACTTC.